This T cell receptor (beta chain) appears in the sequencing data of a study of cytomegalovirus exposure and HLA in healthy donors. The PCR contained 60 Vbeta and 13 Jbeta primers. Sequenced by immunoSEQ multiplex PCR; TCRdb stores in-frame clones only, minus some. The sample carries approximately 77,000 clones, more than 60% recorded once. Study-wide results and caveats: Reportedly, HLA-A and HLA-B alleles of most subjects were accurately predicted from TCR beta.

CDR3 length equals 14 residues. Deletions cut 3 bases from V and 4 bases from J, with 15 bases between. Germline CDR1 GTSNPN, CDR2 SVGIG (reference sequence). Notes on this clone: The antigen remains undetermined.

The chain uses TRBV30 and TRBJ1-2; D possibly corresponds to TRBD1 (6 bases). The sequencing sample was made of PBMCs. The TCR was taken from a male donor in good health and CMV-seropositive. The CDR3 DNA follows: TGTGCCTGGAGGGGGGCCTTTCGGGGCTATGGCTACACCTTC. Translating gives CAWRGAFRGYGYTF.